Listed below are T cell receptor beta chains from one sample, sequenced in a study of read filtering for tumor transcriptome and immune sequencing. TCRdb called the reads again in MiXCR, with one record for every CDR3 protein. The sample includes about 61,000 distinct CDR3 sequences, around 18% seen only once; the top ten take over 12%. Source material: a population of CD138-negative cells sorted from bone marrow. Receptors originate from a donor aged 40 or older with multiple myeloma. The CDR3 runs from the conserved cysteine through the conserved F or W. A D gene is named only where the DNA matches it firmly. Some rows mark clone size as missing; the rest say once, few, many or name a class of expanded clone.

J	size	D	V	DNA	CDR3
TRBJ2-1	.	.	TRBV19	TGTGCCAGTAGTATTGGACAGAGCTCCTACAATGAGCAGTTCTTC	CASSIGQSSYNEQFF
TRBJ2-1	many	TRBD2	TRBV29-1	TGCAGCTCCGCCGGGACTAGCCGATCCAATGAGCAGTTCTTC	CSSAGTSRSNEQFF
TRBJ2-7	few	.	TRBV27	TGTGCCAGCAGTTTTGCTCGCGGGAACACCCTACAGGAGCAGTACTTC	CASSFARGNTLQEQYF
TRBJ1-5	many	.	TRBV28	TGTGCCAGCAGTCCCCCTCAGGAACACGGAAGGCGTCAGCCCCAGCATTTT	CASSPPQEHGRRQPQHF
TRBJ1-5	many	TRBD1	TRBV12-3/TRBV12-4	TGTGCCAGCAGTTTCGACAGGGGAGGCAATCAGCCCCAGCATTTT	CASSFDRGGNQPQHF
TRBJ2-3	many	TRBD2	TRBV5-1	TGCGCCAGCAGCCGCCAATCTAGCGGGAGCGCCTATACGCAGTATTTT	CASSRQSSGSAYTQYF
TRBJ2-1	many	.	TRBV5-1	TGCGCCAGCAGCTCCGGGACCCAGTACAATGAGCAGTTCTTC	CASSSGTQYNEQFF
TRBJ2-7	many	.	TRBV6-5	TGTGCCAGCAGTCCTGAGGGGGCAGGGGGGTTATACGAGCAGTACTTC	CASSPEGAGGLYEQYF
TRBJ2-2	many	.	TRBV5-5	TGTGCCAGCGGTTCCGGGACCACAGGGGAGCTGTTTTTT	CASGSGTTGELFF
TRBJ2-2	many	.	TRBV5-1	TGCGCCAGCAGCTCGGGGCAGGGGATCACCGGGGAGCTGTTTTTT	CASSSGQGITGELFF
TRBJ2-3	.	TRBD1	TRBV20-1	TGCAGTGCTCCAAGACTCACAGGGGATAATGCGCAGTATTTT	CSAPRLTGDNAQYF
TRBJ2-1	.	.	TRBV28	TGTGCCAGCAGCCCCGGTCGCTACGGGCAGTTCTTC	CASSPGRYGQFF
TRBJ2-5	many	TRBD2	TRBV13	TGTGCCAGCAGCAAAATTAGCGGGGGCGGAGAGACCCAGTACTTC	CASSKISGGGETQYF
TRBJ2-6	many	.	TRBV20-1	TGCAGTGCTTGGGGTCGGTCTGGGGCCAACGTCCTGACTTTC	CSAWGRSGANVLTF
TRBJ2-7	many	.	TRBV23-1	TGCGCCAGCACCGCGGGTCGTCTTGGGGAGCAGTACTTC	CASTAGRLGEQYF
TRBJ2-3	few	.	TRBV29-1	TGCAGCGTTGGAGCCCCAGCCACAGATACGCAGTATTTT	CSVGAPATDTQYF
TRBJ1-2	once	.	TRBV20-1	TGCAGTGCTAGCCAGTCCCGGCCAGGTGTTCTCTATGGCTACACCTTC	CSASQSRPGVLYGYTF